This passage covers 17 T cell receptor beta chains from one sample sequenced in a study of blood T cells in healthy people across ages. PCR was performed a second time for about 7 to 12 cycles using a sample-barcoded 5' primer and a J-beta primer mix. TCRdb re-called the 5' RACE reads through MiXCR, storing one row per CDR3 protein. The repertoire holds roughly 2 million distinct CDR3 sequences, with around 48% as singletons. Sequencing input: blood. All receptors come from a woman between 35 and 50 years old in good health.

The chain links TRBV20-1 to TRBJ2-5; no reliable D call. The V end was cut by 0 bases, the J end by 1 base, with 12 bases between. CDR3 length equals 15 residues. Germline CDR1 reads DFQATT; CDR2 reads SNEGSKA (reference sequence). The CDR3: CSAREFGRSQETQYF. The CDR3 nucleotides are TGCAGTGCTAGAGAATTTGGGCGGTCCCAAGAGACCCAGTACTTC.

V gene TRBV14 combines with J gene TRBJ2-1; TRBD1 aligns across 8 bases. In germline, CDR1 is SGHDN, CDR2 FVKESK. This CDR3 contains 15 residues. Trimming removed 4 bases from V and 7 bases from J; junction bases left unmatched: 9. The chain's CDR3 is CASSPTTGVLNEQFF. The CDR3 region has the DNA TGTGCCAGCAGCCCAACGACAGGGGTCCTGAATGAGCAGTTCTTC.

This clonotype has a handful of counts. The chain carries TRBV6-2 or TRBV6-3 and TRBJ2-3; 8 bases map to TRBD1. Unmatched junction bases numbered 7, after V lost 5 bases and J lost 3 bases. CDR3 size: 15 residues. Germline loops: CDR1 MNHEY, CDR2 SVGEGT. CDR3 region: CASSARGQETDTQYF. The CDR3 DNA is TGTGCCAGCAGTGCAAGGGGACAGGAAACAGATACGCAGTATTTT.

In DNA form, the CDR3 reads TGTGCCAGCAGTAGACCGGGACAGGGAATCTCCTACGAGCAGTACTTC. Protein product: CASSRPGQGISYEQYF. The chain recombines TRBV28 with TRBJ2-7, with 9 bases lining up with TRBD1. This CDR3 region has 16 residues. V shed 5 bases, J shed 0 bases, and the junction held 8 bases outside the gene matches. CDR1 is MDHEN and CDR2 is SYDVKM in the germline V gene.

The chain joins TRBV9 to TRBJ2-1, with 9 bases identical to TRBD2. The CDR3 has 16 amino acids. Per germline, CDR1 SGDLS and CDR2 YYNGEE. Trimming at V came to 3 bases and at J to 1 base, leaving 5 bases not matched to a gene. CDR3 residues: CASSGKSGGSYNEQFF. The CDR3 DNA is TGTGCCAGCAGCGGAAAAAGCGGGGGGTCCTACAATGAGCAGTTCTTC.

The chain carries TRBV15 and TRBJ2-1; 9 bases map to TRBD1. The length of the CDR3 is 17 residues. CDR1 and CDR2 from the germline V gene are LNHNV and YYDKDF (reference sequence). Trimming cost V 0 bases and J 9 bases; bases outside gene matches: 12. The CDR3 protein is CATSRDRGQGGTGEQFF. The CDR3 bases are TGTGCCACCAGCAGAGATCGGGGACAGGGAGGTACTGGTGAGCAGTTCTTC.

This clonotype was counted a single time. V gene TRBV4-1 combines with J gene TRBJ2-1; TRBD1 agrees at 9 bases. Germline V gene sequence: CDR1 MGHRA, CDR2 YSYEKL. The V and J ends lost 5 bases and 5 bases, in that order; junction bases with no gene match: 4. This CDR3 is 14 amino acids long. The CDR3 DNA reads TGCGCCAGCAGCAACAGGGGGCCTAACAATGAGCAGTTCTTC. Translating gives CASSNRGPNNEQFF.

This clonotype occurred a few times. This rearrangement joins TRBV20-1 to TRBJ2-7; the match to TRBD1 covers 10 bases. Germline V lookup: CDR1 DFQATT, CDR2 SNEGSKA (reference sequence). J gave up 2 bases and V 4 bases, and 14 bases lay outside the gene matches. CDR3 size: 17 residues. The CDR3 coding sequence is TGCAGTGCTAAGAGTATGGACAGGGGGTTTCGGACCTACGAGCAGTACTTC. Its translation is CSAKSMDRGFRTYEQYF.

The chain is built from TRBV3-1 and TRBJ2-1; TRBD1 agrees at 8 bases. The CDR3 is 15 residues long. V lost 3 bases and J lost 9; bases outside the gene matches: 10. Germline V gene sequence: CDR1 LGHDT, CDR2 YNNKEL (reference sequence). DNA for the CDR3: TGTGCCAGCAGCCATTACGGGACAGGTTTACTTGAGCAGTTCTTC. Protein: CASSHYGTGLLEQFF.

Remarks on this clonotype: The junction departs from germline at one end; a sequencing error may be responsible. V gene TRBV4-3 combines with J gene TRBJ2-5; 7 bases are a match to TRBD1. Germline lookup yields CDR1 LGHNA and CDR2 YSLEER. CDR3 length equals 14 residues. The CDR3 sequence: CASSPAGGQEAQYF. The CDR3 region has the DNA TGCGCCAGCAGCCCGGCAGGGGGACAAGAGGCCCAGTACTTC.

The genes are TRBV4-2 and TRBJ2-5; 7 bases agree with TRBD2. This CDR3 contains 16 residues. The ends lost 4 bases at V and 5 bases at J; junction bases unmatched: 13. Looked up from germline, CDR1 is LGHNA and CDR2 is YNFKEQ. This CDR3 reads CASSRNPGLSVETQYF. CDR3 DNA sequence: TGTGCCAGCAGCCGAAACCCGGGACTAAGTGTGGAGACCCAGTACTTC.

The J gene is TRBJ2-3, the V gene TRBV3-1; no reliable D call. The germline V and J ends were trimmed by 6 bases and 0 bases, with 10 bases remaining between them. The CDR3 runs 14 residues. The germline CDR1 and CDR2 sequences are LGHDT and YNNKEL (reference sequence). In DNA, the CDR3 is TGTGCCAGCAGACAGAGACTTAGCACAGATACGCAGTATTTT. It yields the protein CASRQRLSTDTQYF.

The V and J genes are TRBV19 and TRBJ2-7; TRBD1 might be the D (5 bases). The V end was cut by 2 bases, the J end by 5 bases, with 13 bases between. This CDR3 spans 14 amino acids. CDR1 and CDR2 (germline): LNHDA, SQIVND (reference sequence). The DNA of the CDR3 is TGTGCCAGTAGTATAAGCAGGGCACCGGACGAGCAGTACTTC. Protein sequence: CASSISRAPDEQYF.

This clonotype occurred a few times. The chain is built from TRBV21-1 and TRBJ2-3. TRBV21-1 is described as a pseudogene. CDR3 length: 12 residues. CDR3 in amino acids: CASSKRSDTQYF. The DNA of the CDR3 is TGTGCCAGCAGCAAAAGGTCAGATACGCAGTATTTT.

Points on this clonotype: This may come from a read error, since a much larger clone is one base off. This rearrangement joins TRBV7-2 to TRBJ2-5; D gene uncertain. Germline CDR1 reads SGHTA; CDR2 reads FQGNSA. The CDR3 is 13 residues long. V was pared by 5 bases and J by 11 bases, with 18 bases between. CDR3 residues: CASSPKSWGEQYF. Here the CDR3 DNA reads TGTGCCAGCAGCCCGAAATCCTGGGGTGAGCAGTACTTC.

The gene calls are TRBV27 and TRBJ2-5, with D perhaps matching TRBD2 (6 bases). The CDR3 is 15 amino acids. CDR1 MNHEY and CDR2 SMNVEV come from the germline V gene (reference sequence). The germline V and J ends were trimmed by 10 bases and 5 bases, with 23 bases remaining between them. CDR3 in amino acids: CATQFTRAAGETQYF. For the CDR3, the DNA is TGTGCCACCCAGTTTACCAGGGCGGCGGGGGAGACCCAGTACTTC.

CDR3 sequence reads: CAISEAAWNADTQYF. The CDR3 region has the DNA TGTGCCATCAGTGAGGCGGCCTGGAATGCAGATACGCAGTATTTT. V gene TRBV10-3 combines with J gene TRBJ2-3; D gene uncertain. V lost 2 bases and J 4 bases, leaving 13 bases between the germline ends. This CDR3 is built from 15 residues. From germline, CDR1 is ENHRY and CDR2 SYGVKD.